This TCR beta chain was sequenced in a study of early T cells in non-severe SARS-CoV-2 infection. The ends lost 2 bases at V and 2 bases at J; junction bases unmatched: 9. Germline V gene sequence: CDR1 MNHNY, CDR2 SVGAGI (reference sequence). The CDR3 covers 17 residues. This clonotype appeared a few times. Individually, cDNA molecules had unique molecular identifiers attached to them. TCRdb ran MiXCR on the 5' RACE reads and lists one entry per CDR3 protein. The data hold tens of thousands of distinct CDR3 sequences, with less than 15% observed a single time. The sample comprised whole blood. This sequence originates from an adult who was a healthcare worker with PCR-confirmed SARS-CoV-2 infection or an uninfected control (not recorded which). V gene TRBV6-6 combines with J gene TRBJ2-3, with TRBD1 matching over 8 bases. As DNA, the CDR3 is TGTGCCAGCAGTTACGTCCAAGACAGGGGAATCACAGATACGCAGTATTTT. Its protein is CASSYVQDRGITDTQYF.